Shown below are 6 T cell receptor beta chains from a single sample sequenced in a study of vaccination effects on CD4 cells after COVID-19. Their specific antigens are unknown. Repertoires were generated with immunoSEQ multiplex PCR, while TCRdb's copy carries only in-frame clones and drops some. The data hold just under 75,000 clones, with around 69% observed a single time. An approximately 10-day culture period preceded the isolation of CD4+ T cells. Participants received two doses of either the BNT162b2 or mRNA-1273 vaccine. The source was CD4+ T cells from PBMCs cultured without peptide, collected after COVID-19 vaccination. The receptor set was obtained from a human donor who received a COVID-19 vaccine.

The rearrangement uses TRBV18 and TRBJ1-2, with 8 bases identical to TRBD1. The CDR3 sequence is 18 residues long. Germline trimming cut 0 bases from V and 5 bases from J; bases unmatched to any gene: 14. Germline CDR1 is KGHSH and CDR2 is LQKENI. CDR3 residues: CASSPPHSFGQGVYGYTF. The CDR3 DNA sequence: TGTGCCAGCTCACCACCTCACTCCTTTGGACAGGGAGTGTATGGCTACACCTTC.

This clone was seen a single time. The chain combines TRBV6-6 with TRBJ2-7; 7 bases fit TRBD1. The junction had 12 bases not matched to a gene; V was cut back by 6 bases and J by 4 bases. The germline gives CDR1 MNHNY, CDR2 SVGAGI (reference sequence). The CDR3 is 15 amino acids. CDR3 region: CASRTGQAVPYEQYV. The CDR3 region has the DNA TGTGCCAGCAGGACCGGACAGGCGGTCCCTTACGAGCAGTACGTC.

The chain couples TRBV24-1 to TRBJ2-1; TRBD2 matches 8 bases. This CDR3 has 16 residues. Germline loops: CDR1 KGHDR, CDR2 SFDVKD. Unmatched junction bases numbered 0, after V lost 0 bases and J lost 0 bases. The CDR3 bases are TGTGCCACCAGTGATTTGCGGGGGGGCTCCTACAATGAGCAGTTCTTC. Protein: CATSDLRGGSYNEQFF.

This chain joins TRBV18 and TRBJ2-5, with a possible D match to TRBD2 (6 bases). The CDR3 sequence is 13 residues long. V gave up 6 bases and J gave up 5 bases, with 13 bases separating them. Germline V gives CDR1 KGHSH, CDR2 LQKENI. The CDR3 region is CASSPGSAETQYF. CDR3 coding DNA: TGTGCCAGCTCCCCCGGGAGTGCGGAGACCCAGTACTTC. Supplemented by reference TRBV18 and TRBJ2-5, the full variable domain reads NAGVMQNPRHLVRRRGQEARLRCSPMKGHSHVYWYRQLPEEGLKFMVYLQKENIIDESGMPKERFSAEFPKEGPSILRIQQVVRGDSAAYFCASSPGSAETQYFGPGTRLLVL.

V is TRBV24-1 and J is TRBJ2-3; 10 nucleotides agree with TRBD1. The germline V gene has CDR1 KGHDR and CDR2 SFDVKD. The CDR3 consists of 16 residues. The J segment lost 4 bases and the V segment lost 1 base, leaving 4 bases of the junction unmatched. Written as DNA, the CDR3 is TGTGCCACCAGTGATTTACCGGGACAGGGGTCAGATACGCAGTATTTT. Its protein product is CATSDLPGQGSDTQYF.

This clone has only one observation. This chain joins TRBV6-1 and TRBJ2-1; D remains unclear. Trimming took 2 bases from V and 4 from J, leaving 9 bases between them. The CDR3 contains 14 residues. In germline, CDR1 is MNHNS, CDR2 SASEGT. CDR3: CASSELKKYNEQFF. Here the CDR3 DNA reads TGTGCCAGCAGTGAATTGAAGAAATACAATGAGCAGTTCTTC.